This TCR beta chain was captured by sequencing in a study of cytomegalovirus exposure and HLA in healthy donors. Study results and caveats: Despite most TCR sequences being rare, some public TCRs occurred in many donors. Researchers reported that a few CMV-associated chains were confirmed in vitro as CMV antigen-specific. Within the 100 to 150 validation repertoires, first-cohort TCR clusters tended to co-occur, according to a later analysis.

Separation from the roughly 700-subject first cohort characterized the roughly 120-subject validation cohort, to which the donors belonged. The CDR3 is 14 residues long. CDR1 and CDR2 from the germline V gene are MGHRA and YSYEKL. V was shortened by 1 base and J by 2 bases, with 8 bases between the two germline ends. Comments on this clone: The antigen remains undetermined.

Here immunoSEQ multiplex PCR was the method, and the copy in TCRdb shows in-frame clones only, minus some. The table includes about 110,000 clones, roughly 90% detected once. Sequencing input: PBMCs. This sequence joins TRBV4-1 and TRBJ1-1; no reliable D call. The TCR comes from a woman between 18 and 30 years old in good health and CMV-seropositive. The DNA of the CDR3 is TGCGCCAGCAGCCAAGTGGCGGCTAACACTGAAGCTTTCTTT. Protein sequence: CASSQVAANTEAFF.